A selection of T cell receptor beta chains follows, all from one sample in a study of blood T cell repertoires in COVID-19. TCRdb's table, derived via immunoSEQ multiplex PCR, lists solely in-frame clones and lacks some. The sample includes 65,000 to 85,000 clones, roughly 79% of them seen just once. The sequencing input was peripheral blood. The receptors derive from a human donor in a cohort sampled during active COVID-19. The CDR3 runs from the conserved cysteine through the conserved F or W. D genes are given only for firm matches. Size tells how often a clone was seen (once, few, many) or the class of an expanded clone, and some rows leave it out.

CDR3: CASSFTRFIVSGELFF; DNA: TGTGCCAGCAGCTTTACGAGGTTTATAGTATCCGGGGAGCTGTTTTTT; D: -; J: TRBJ2-2; length: 16; size: few; V: TRBV5-6
CDR3: CASSLEVARTETQYF; DNA: TGTGCCAGCAGCTTGGAAGTGGCTAGAACGGAGACCCAGTACTTC; D: -; J: TRBJ2-5; length: 15; size: -; V: TRBV11-2
CDR3: CASSYSVFRIAGGLENIQYF; DNA: TGTGCCAGCAGTTACTCGGTGTTCCGAATAGCGGGAGGGCTAGAAAACATTCAGTACTTC; D: TRBD2; J: TRBJ2-4; length: 20; size: -; V: TRBV6-2/TRBV6-3
CDR3: CASSLSVSNQPQHF; DNA: TGTGCCAGCAGCTTATCAGTTAGCAATCAGCCCCAGCATTTT; D: -; J: TRBJ1-5; length: 14; size: -; V: TRBV7-8
CDR3: CASSIEGLARGSTDTQYF; DNA: TGTGCCAGTAGTATAGAGGGACTAGCGAGGGGTAGCACAGATACGCAGTATTTT; D: TRBD2; J: TRBJ2-3; length: 18; size: -; V: TRBV19
CDR3: CASRETVNTEAFF; DNA: TGTGCCAGCAGGGAAACAGTGAACACTGAAGCTTTCTTT; D: -; J: TRBJ1-1; length: 13; size: -; V: TRBV27
CDR3: CASSMVGGAVGTEAFF; DNA: TGTGCCAGTAGTATGGTGGGGGGGGCAGTGGGCACTGAAGCTTTCTTT; D: -; J: TRBJ1-1; length: 16; size: once; V: TRBV19
CDR3: CASSPAAGAQHF; DNA: TGTGCCAGCAGCCCCGCGGCGGGGGCCCAGCATTTT; D: -; J: TRBJ1-5; length: 12; size: -; V: TRBV6-2/TRBV6-3
CDR3: CASTTSGRASEETQYF; DNA: TGTGCCAGTACCACTAGCGGGAGGGCTTCGGAGGAGACCCAGTACTTC; D: TRBD2; J: TRBJ2-5; length: 16; size: once; V: TRBV19
CDR3: CASSPGTSEAQYF; DNA: TGTGCCAGCTCACCCGGGACTAGCGAGGCCCAGTACTTC; D: TRBD2; J: TRBJ2-5; length: 13; size: -; V: TRBV18
CDR3: CASSQWVLGGEQYF; DNA: TGTGCCAGCAGCCAATGGGTCCTAGGGGGCGAGCAGTACTTC; D: -; J: TRBJ2-7; length: 14; size: -; V: TRBV14
CDR3: CASSLTDEQYF; DNA: TGTGCCAGCAGTTTAACTGACGAGCAGTACTTC; D: -; J: TRBJ2-7; length: 11; size: medium-sized; V: TRBV28
CDR3: CASSKERRGTVGVYGYTF; DNA: TGTGCCAGCAGCAAAGAAAGGAGGGGGACAGTGGGGGTCTATGGCTACACCTTC; D: -; J: TRBJ1-2; length: 18; size: -; V: TRBV21-1
CDR3: CASSDHRGRSNQPQHF; DNA: TGTGCCAGCAGCGATCACAGGGGGCGAAGCAATCAGCCCCAGCATTTT; D: TRBD1; J: TRBJ1-5; length: 16; size: once; V: TRBV6-4
CDR3: CAINTGYEESPLHF; DNA: TGTGCCATTAATACGGGGTACGAAGAATCACCCCTCCACTTT; D: -; J: TRBJ1-6; length: 14; size: -; V: TRBV7-8
CDR3: CASSTDIDEKLFF; DNA: TGCGCCAGCAGCACGGACATCGATGAAAAACTGTTTTTT; D: -; J: TRBJ1-4; length: 13; size: -; V: TRBV5-1
CDR3: CASTQTGAGFYGYTF; DNA: TGTGCCAGCACGCAGACAGGGGCCGGTTTCTATGGCTACACCTTC; D: TRBD1; J: TRBJ1-2; length: 15; size: -; V: TRBV13
CDR3: CASSDFPRITSSYNEQFF; DNA: TGTGCCAGCAGTGATTTCCCCCGGATAACTAGCTCCTACAATGAGCAGTTCTTC; D: -; J: TRBJ2-1; length: 18; size: -; V: TRBV2
CDR3: CASSSLGQTPYEQYF; DNA: TGCGCCAGCAGCTCTTTGGGACAGACACCCTACGAGCAGTACTTC; D: TRBD1; J: TRBJ2-7; length: 15; size: -; V: TRBV5-1
CDR3: CASSPDRPTDTQYF; DNA: TGTGCCAGCAGCCCGGACAGACCCACAGATACGCAGTATTTT; D: -; J: TRBJ2-3; length: 14; size: -; V: TRBV11-2
CDR3: CASSLRGSTGDTQYF; DNA: TGTGCCAGCAGCTTACGAGGGTCGACAGGAGATACGCAGTATTTT; D: -; J: TRBJ2-3; length: 15; size: -; V: TRBV11-3
CDR3: CASGLVRRDNEQFF; DNA: TGTGCTAGTGGTTTGGTACGGCGGGACAATGAGCAGTTCTTC; D: -; J: TRBJ2-1; length: 14; size: -; V: TRBV12-5
CDR3: CATSDPTSGSVDEQFF; DNA: TGTGCCACCAGTGATCCGACTAGCGGGAGTGTCGATGAGCAGTTCTTC; D: TRBD2; J: TRBJ2-1; length: 16; size: few; V: TRBV24-1
CDR3: CASSQGPGTEAFF; DNA: TGTGCCAGTAGCCAAGGCCCGGGGACTGAAGCTTTCTTT; D: -; J: TRBJ1-1; length: 13; size: -; V: TRBV19
CDR3: CASGLVGTVPSYNEQFF; DNA: TGTGCTAGTGGTTTGGTCGGGACAGTCCCCTCCTACAATGAGCAGTTCTTC; D: TRBD1; J: TRBJ2-1; length: 17; size: few; V: TRBV12-5
CDR3: CASSPDRERTGRYGYTF; DNA: TGTGCCAGCAGTCCGGACAGGGAACGCACAGGGCGCTATGGCTACACCTTC; D: TRBD1; J: TRBJ1-2; length: 17; size: few; V: TRBV28
CDR3: CASSLGEVQHEQFF; DNA: TGTGCCAGCAGCTTGGGAGAGGTGCAACATGAGCAGTTCTTC; D: -; J: TRBJ2-1; length: 14; size: -; V: TRBV7-2
CDR3: CASSLITEDGYTF; DNA: TGTGCCAGCAGCTTAATCACAGAAGATGGCTACACCTTC; D: -; J: TRBJ1-2; length: 13; size: -; V: TRBV11-3
CDR3: CASGLGLDYNEQFF; DNA: TGTGCTAGTGGTTTGGGTCTAGATTACAATGAGCAGTTCTTC; D: -; J: TRBJ2-1; length: 14; size: -; V: TRBV12-5
CDR3: CASSQTLTATTNEKLFF; DNA: TGCGCCAGCAGCCAGACACTTACAGCTACAACTAATGAAAAACTGTTTTTT; D: -; J: TRBJ1-4; length: 17; size: -; V: TRBV4-3
CDR3: CASSLDEYGYTF; DNA: TGCGCCAGCAGCTTGGACGAGTATGGCTACACCTTC; D: -; J: TRBJ1-2; length: 12; size: -; V: TRBV5-1
CDR3: CAISGSSGSYTDTQYF; DNA: TGTGCCATCAGTGGGTCTAGCGGGAGCTACACAGATACGCAGTATTTT; D: TRBD2; J: TRBJ2-3; length: 16; size: -; V: TRBV10-3
CDR3: CASSSRLSSYNSPLHF; DNA: TGTGCCAGCAGTTCCAGGCTTAGCTCCTATAATTCACCCCTCCACTTT; D: -; J: TRBJ1-6; length: 16; size: -; V: TRBV6-5
CDR3: CASSRQLRETQYF; DNA: TGCGCCAGCAGCAGACAATTAAGGGAGACCCAGTACTTC; D: -; J: TRBJ2-5; length: 13; size: -; V: TRBV10-1
CDR3: CASSHSGTVGGTEAFF; DNA: TGTGCCAGCAGCCATTCGGGGACCGTAGGGGGCACTGAAGCTTTCTTT; D: -; J: TRBJ1-1; length: 16; size: few; V: TRBV3-1/TRBV3-2
CDR3: CASSTGQGAGNEQFF; DNA: TGTGCCAGCAGTACCGGACAGGGGGCGGGCAATGAGCAGTTCTTC; D: TRBD1; J: TRBJ2-1; length: 15; size: -; V: TRBV2
CDR3: CASSFLGFGVAEADTQYF; DNA: TGTGCCAGCAGCTTCCTTGGGTTTGGGGTAGCGGAGGCAGATACGCAGTATTTT; D: -; J: TRBJ2-3; length: 18; size: -; V: TRBV7-6
CDR3: CATSRDGTSADTQYF; DNA: TGTGCCACCAGCAGAGATGGGACTAGCGCAGATACGCAGTATTTT; D: TRBD2; J: TRBJ2-3; length: 15; size: many; V: TRBV15
CDR3: CASSGGVASNQPQHF; DNA: TGTGCCAGCAGTGGGGGAGTCGCGAGCAATCAGCCCCAGCATTTT; D: -; J: TRBJ1-5; length: 15; size: -; V: TRBV2
CDR3: CASSLGPYSGNTIYF; DNA: TGTGCCAGCAGCTTAGGGCCGTACTCTGGAAACACCATATATTTT; D: -; J: TRBJ1-3; length: 15; size: -; V: TRBV7-2
CDR3: CASPSPASGAGGHNSPLHF; DNA: TGTGCCAGTCCTTCCCCCGCTAGTGGTGCGGGGGGGCATAATTCACCCCTCCACTTT; D: -; J: TRBJ1-6; length: 19; size: -; V: TRBV27
CDR3: CASRETGGYPTDTQYF; DNA: TGTGCCAGCAGGGAAACAGGGGGCTACCCCACAGATACGCAGTATTTT; D: TRBD1; J: TRBJ2-3; length: 16; size: once; V: TRBV2
CDR3: CASSDRQETQYF; DNA: TGTGCCAGCAGCGACAGACAAGAGACCCAGTACTTC; D: -; J: TRBJ2-5; length: 12; size: -; V: TRBV6-5
CDR3: CASSYGPGGNQPQHF; DNA: TGTGCCAGCAGTTACGGGCCAGGGGGCAATCAGCCCCAGCATTTT; D: -; J: TRBJ1-5; length: 15; size: -; V: TRBV6-5
CDR3: CASSRDRIPDEQFF; DNA: TGTGCCAGCAGCCGGGACAGGATTCCCGATGAGCAGTTCTTC; D: TRBD1; J: TRBJ2-1; length: 14; size: -; V: TRBV14
CDR3: CASSTWDRGNTIYF; DNA: TGTGCCAGTAGTACCTGGGACAGAGGAAACACCATATATTTT; D: TRBD1; J: TRBJ1-3; length: 14; size: -; V: TRBV19
CDR3: CASSFRSQGGEAFF; DNA: TGTGCCAGCAGTTTTAGGAGTCAGGGGGGTGAAGCTTTCTTT; D: TRBD1; J: TRBJ1-1; length: 14; size: -; V: TRBV11-3
CDR3: CASSILNEAFF; DNA: TGTGCCAGTAGTATATTAAATGAAGCTTTCTTT; D: -; J: TRBJ1-1; length: 11; size: many; V: TRBV19
CDR3: CASSSGQGPLLDYGYTF; DNA: TGTGCCAGCAGCTCGGGACAGGGGCCCCTACTAGACTATGGCTACACCTTC; D: TRBD1; J: TRBJ1-2; length: 17; size: -; V: TRBV27
CDR3: CASSLVGDEQFF; DNA: TGCGCCAGCAGCTTGGTAGGGGATGAGCAGTTCTTC; D: -; J: TRBJ2-1; length: 12; size: -; V: TRBV5-1
CDR3: CASSPEGRWWADTQYF; DNA: TGTGCCAGCAGCCCGGAGGGGCGGTGGTGGGCAGATACGCAGTATTTT; D: -; J: TRBJ2-3; length: 16; size: -; V: TRBV14
CDR3: CASSYPLAGGGTDTQYF; DNA: TGTGCCAGCAGTTACCCCCTAGCGGGGGGGGGCACAGATACGCAGTATTTT; D: TRBD2; J: TRBJ2-3; length: 17; size: -; V: TRBV6-2/TRBV6-3
CDR3: CASSEGGGNYEQYF; DNA: TGTGCCAGCAGTGAGGGAGGGGGAAACTACGAGCAGTACTTC; D: -; J: TRBJ2-7; length: 14; size: few; V: TRBV2
CDR3: CASSLGQGTDTQYF; DNA: TGTGCCAGCAGCTTAGGACAGGGAACAGATACGCAGTATTTT; D: TRBD1; J: TRBJ2-3; length: 14; size: -; V: TRBV11-2
CDR3: CASSVGQGTDTQYF; DNA: TGCGCCAGCAGCGTGGGACAGGGAACAGATACGCAGTATTTT; D: TRBD1; J: TRBJ2-3; length: 14; size: -; V: TRBV5-1
CDR3: CASTRGGFESNQPQHF; DNA: TGTGCCAGCACACGGGGAGGTTTTGAGAGCAATCAGCCCCAGCATTTT; D: -; J: TRBJ1-5; length: 16; size: -; V: TRBV28
CDR3: CASRLADWTSNETQYF; DNA: TGTGCAAGTCGCTTAGCTGACTGGACTAGCAATGAGACCCAGTACTTC; D: -; J: TRBJ2-5; length: 16; size: -; V: TRBV12-2
CDR3: CASSLIQGNYGYTF; DNA: TGTGCCAGCAGCTTGATCCAGGGTAACTATGGCTACACCTTC; D: -; J: TRBJ1-2; length: 14; size: -; V: TRBV5-6
CDR3: CASSSTGWNTEAFF; DNA: TGCGCCAGCAGCAGCACAGGCTGGAACACTGAAGCTTTCTTT; D: -; J: TRBJ1-1; length: 14; size: -; V: TRBV5-1
CDR3: CASSDLGLAGIDEQFF; DNA: TGTGCCAGCAGTGACCTGGGACTAGCGGGAATCGATGAGCAGTTCTTC; D: TRBD2; J: TRBJ2-1; length: 16; size: -; V: TRBV6-2/TRBV6-3